This passage covers 20 T cell receptor beta chains from one sample sequenced in a study of regulatory T cells in long-lasting Graves disease. The time point: persistent/refractory GD, antithyroid drugs over 5 years with positive TRAb. With RNA extracted from PBMCs as input, the TCR library was made. Construction of the TCR beta libraries employed iRepertoire HTBI primers in conjunction with Arm-PCR of CDR3 regions. TCRdb reprocessed the multiplex PCR reads via MiXCR and lists one record per CDR3 protein. The sample gives hundreds of thousands of distinct CDR3 sequences, about 32% of which show up once; around 42% is in the top ten. The sequencing here drew on peripheral blood mononuclear cells (PBMCs), taken when the disease was refractory, from a patient treated with antithyroid drugs. These receptors were collected from a female donor with Graves disease.

Only a few counts were recorded for this clonotype. The V and J genes are TRBV30 and TRBJ1-1; unclear D gene. CDR1 and CDR2 from the germline V gene are GTSNPN and SVGIG (reference sequence). This CDR3 spans 10 amino acids. V was pared by 2 bases and J by 11 bases, with 9 bases between. Here the CDR3 reads CAWSPLGAFF. CDR3 bases: TGTGCCTGGAGTCCCCTCGGGGCTTTCTTT.

The chain links TRBV9 to TRBJ2-2; D not certain. This CDR3 has 14 residues. The germline CDR1 and CDR2 sequences are SGDLS and YYNGEE. V was shortened by 0 bases and J by 8 bases, with 11 bases between the two germline ends. CDR3 coding DNA: TGTGCCAGCAGCGTAGACAGTGGCCGGGGGGAGCTGTTTTTT. It translates to CASSVDSGRGELFF.

Of note for this clonotype: Given the absence of the conserved phenylalanine or tryptophan at the CDR3 end, a read error is likely. CDR3 sequence reads: CASSAGTQGYGYTL. CDR3 DNA: TGTGCCAGCAGTGCTGGGACTCAGGGCTATGGCTACACCCTC. V and J are TRBV6-1 and TRBJ1-2; TRBD1 might be the D (5 bases). The ends were cut back, 4 bases at V and 4 bases at J, with 13 bases in the middle. Germline V gene lookup returns CDR1 MNHNS and CDR2 SASEGT. The CDR3 consists of 14 residues.

This clonotype was counted a few times. The V gene is TRBV5-1, the J gene TRBJ1-1, with 7 bases lining up with TRBD1. The trim removed 0 bases at V and 5 bases at J, leaving 7 bases unmatched. Germline CDR1 and CDR2: SGHRS and YFSETQ. The CDR3 contains 15 residues. The CDR3 here is CASSLAPDRATEAFF. The CDR3 DNA is TGCGCCAGCAGCTTGGCCCCCGACAGGGCTACTGAAGCTTTCTTT.

This clonotype was found a few times. The chain links TRBV6-1 to TRBJ2-1, with TRBD2 matching 9 bases. Unmatched junction bases numbered 3, after V lost 6 bases and J lost 0 bases. This CDR3 is built from 15 residues. The germline CDR1 and CDR2 sequences are MNHNS and SASEGT. The CDR3 nucleotides are TGTGCCAGCAGCCCGGGACTAGCCTCCTACAATGAGCAGTTCTTC. As protein: CASSPGLASYNEQFF.

The V gene is TRBV12-3 or TRBV12-4, the J gene TRBJ2-7; 13 bases fit TRBD2. With V trimmed by 6 bases and J by 7 bases, 12 bases remained unmatched. This CDR3 spans 16 amino acids. CDR3 DNA sequence: TGTGCCAGCAGCCCCCGCGGACTAGCGGGAGTGTGGGAGCAGTACTTC. This codes for CASSPRGLAGVWEQYF.

This clonotype was counted ten times or more. The V and J genes are TRBV15 and TRBJ1-1, with D tentatively TRBD1 (6 bases). Germline V gives CDR1 LNHNV, CDR2 YYDKDF (reference sequence). The length of the CDR3 is 17 residues. V lost 0 bases and J 0 bases, leaving 14 bases between the germline ends. CDR3 loop: CATSRDPPGTLNTEAFF. CDR3 nucleotide sequence: TGTGCCACCAGCAGAGATCCCCCCGGGACACTGAACACTGAAGCTTTCTTT.

The chain has TRBV11-2 and TRBJ2-2; D might be TRBD2 (5 bases). Germline CDR1 SGHAT, CDR2 FQNNGV. The CDR3 loop spans 13 amino acids. V was shortened by 5 bases and J by 7 bases, with 11 bases between the two germline ends. CDR3 in DNA: TGTGCCAGCAGCCCGGAGGATCACGGGGAGCTGTTTTTT. Amino acid sequence: CASSPEDHGELFF.

The table lists this clonotype with a few counts. This sequence joins TRBV6-1 and TRBJ1-1; TRBD1 agrees at 7 bases. The germline CDR1 and CDR2 sequences are MNHNS and SASEGT. The CDR3 has 14 residues. V was pared by 9 bases and J by 2 bases, with 9 bases of the junction left unmatched. CDR3 DNA sequence: TGTGCCAGTCATTCTAGACAGGGAAACACTGAAGCTTTCTTT. Translating gives CASHSRQGNTEAFF.

This clonotype has only one observation. This chain connects TRBV29-1 to TRBJ1-3, with D perhaps matching TRBD1 (6 bases). Germline loops: CDR1 SQVTM, CDR2 ANQGSEA. This CDR3 has 13 amino acids. V lost 5 bases and J 0 bases, leaving 8 bases between the germline ends. Here the CDR3 reads CSVRGGSGNTIYF. Here the CDR3 DNA reads TGCAGCGTTAGAGGGGGCTCTGGAAACACCATATATTTT.

This clonotype was recorded at least ten times. The chain links TRBV6-5 to TRBJ2-7, with D perhaps given as TRBD1 or TRBD2 (5 bases each). The CDR3 spans 14 residues. The V gene's germline CDR1 is MNHEY and CDR2 SVGAGI. The germline V and J ends were trimmed by 4 bases and 2 bases, with 12 bases remaining between them. This CDR3 reads CASSSGGVTYEQYF. As DNA, the CDR3 is TGTGCCAGCAGTTCTGGGGGAGTGACCTACGAGCAGTACTTC.

There are a few counts of this clonotype. The genes are TRBV29-1 and TRBJ1-2, with TRBD1 matching 11 bases. The CDR3 extends over 14 amino acids. The germline V gene encodes CDR1 SQVTM and CDR2 ANQGSEA. Trimming removed 6 bases from V and 4 bases from J; junction bases left unmatched: 7. The CDR3 loop reads CSVTGTGGLYGYTF. CDR3 bases: TGCAGCGTGACCGGGACAGGGGGTCTCTATGGCTACACCTTC.

The rearrangement joins TRBV10-3 to TRBJ2-6; TRBD1 agrees at 7 bases. The CDR3 consists of 17 residues. The germline V gene has CDR1 ENHRY and CDR2 SYGVKD. V lost 3 bases and J lost 1; bases outside the gene matches: 6. The CDR3 nucleotides read TGTGCCATCAGTGACGGCAGGGGGAGATCTGGGGCCAACGTCCTGACTTTC. Translation gives CAISDGRGRSGANVLTF.

This clonotype was seen a handful of times. The genes are TRBV12-3 or TRBV12-4 and TRBJ2-1, with 9 bases fitting TRBD2. Germline trimming cut 1 base from V and 5 bases from J; bases unmatched to any gene: 0. The CDR3 is 14 amino acids. CDR3: CASSLGTSDNEQFF. In DNA, the CDR3 is TGTGCCAGCAGTTTAGGGACTAGCGACAATGAGCAGTTCTTC.

The sample holds a few counts of this clonotype. This sequence joins TRBV3-1 and TRBJ2-5; no clear D gene. The CDR3 contains 12 residues. Germline V gives CDR1 LGHDT, CDR2 YNNKEL (reference sequence). Trimming pared 1 base from V and 7 bases from J, leaving 7 bases between. In DNA, the CDR3 is TGTGCCAGCAGCCAAGTTTCGGCGACCCAGTACTTC. It translates to CASSQVSATQYF.

This sequence joins TRBV6-1 and TRBJ1-5; 7 nucleotides align to TRBD1. Germline CDR1 is MNHNS and CDR2 is SASEGT. The CDR3 has 14 residues. The J segment lost 7 bases and the V segment lost 5 bases, leaving 8 bases of the junction unmatched. The CDR3 nucleotides read TGTGCCAGCAGTTACGACAGGGAGGAACAGCCCCAGCATTTT. As protein: CASSYDREEQPQHF.

This clonotype has more than one count but fewer than ten. The J gene is TRBJ2-4, the V gene TRBV28, with D possibly called TRBD1 or TRBD2 (6 bases each). This CDR3 has 15 residues. V was clipped by 3 bases and J by 0 bases, with 9 bases between them. CDR1 is MDHEN, CDR2 SYDVKM, per germline. For the CDR3, the DNA is TGTGCCAGCAGTTTCGGGGGCGCAGCCAAAAACATTCAGTACTTC. Amino acids: CASSFGGAAKNIQYF.

At least ten counts were recorded for this clonotype. The V and J genes are TRBV2 and TRBJ1-5; no clear D. In germline, CDR1 is SNHLY, CDR2 FYNNEI. The CDR3 is 14 residues long. V lost 2 bases and J 7 bases, leaving 12 bases between the germline ends. The CDR3 protein is CASSERRVAQPQHF. DNA of the CDR3: TGTGCCAGCAGTGAACGGCGGGTGGCGCAGCCCCAGCATTTT. The complete variable domain, with remaining parts taken from reference TRBV2 and TRBJ1-5, reads EPEVTQTPSHQVTQMGQEVILRCVPISNHLYFYWYRQILGQKVEFLVSFYNNEISEKSEIFDDQFSVERPDGSNFTLKIRSTKLEDSAMYFCASSERRVAQPQHFGDGTRLSIL.

The CDR3 nucleotides are TGCGCCAGCAGCCAAGAAAACAGAAACTATGGCTACACCTTC. It yields the protein CASSQENRNYGYTF. The chain is built from TRBV4-1 and TRBJ1-2; no reliable D call. V lost 0 bases, J lost 2 bases, and 7 bases lay in between. The CDR3 loop spans 14 amino acids. Per germline, CDR1 MGHRA and CDR2 YSYEKL.

The chain has TRBV19 and TRBJ2-7; D remains ambiguous. CDR3 length equals 14 residues. Per the germline V gene, CDR1 is LNHDA and CDR2 is SQIVND (reference sequence). Deletions cut 3 bases from V and 1 base from J, with 10 bases between. CDR3 in amino acids: CASSMVETSYEQYF. DNA of the CDR3: TGTGCCAGTAGTATGGTAGAAACTTCCTACGAGCAGTACTTC.